These 4 T cell receptor beta chains came from one sample sequenced in a study of shared clonotypes between healthy human individuals. Clones were read by immunoSEQ multiplex PCR, and TCRdb kept only the in-frame ones, dropping some. The repertoire holds 300,000 or so clones, 74% seen once, with 10% in the top ten. The sequencing sample was made of memory CD4+ T cells sorted from blood. Subset indicated: CD45RA-negative fraction. The receptors were sampled from a man under 40 in good health.

This clone has more than one count but fewer than ten. The rearrangement links TRBV5-1 to TRBJ1-2, with 8 bases aligning to TRBD1. Looked up from germline, CDR1 is SGHRS and CDR2 is YFSETQ. The CDR3 extends over 14 amino acids. The V gene end was trimmed by 2 bases and the J gene end by 7 bases; junction bases not matched to a gene: 7. This CDR3 reads CASSFKTGDGGYTF. The DNA for the CDR3 is TGCGCCAGCAGCTTTAAGACAGGGGACGGTGGCTACACCTTC.

Turning to this clone: Other nucleotide sequences in the sample specify the same CDR3. The chain has TRBV29-1 and TRBJ2-5; tentatively, D is TRBD1 (5 bases). Trimming stripped 1 base from V and 4 bases from J, with 7 bases between. CDR3 size: 12 residues. Germline V gene data show CDR1 as SQVTM and CDR2 as ANQGSEA. CDR3 region: CSVEGGGETQYF. Written as DNA, the CDR3 is TGCAGCGTTGAAGGGGGCGGAGAGACCCAGTACTTC. The variable domain in full, with the rest retrieved from reference TRBV29-1 and TRBJ2-5, is SAVISQKPSRDICQRGTSLTIQCQVDSQVTMMFWYRQQPGQSLTLIATANQGSEATYESGFVIDKFPISRPNLTFSTLTVSNMSPEDSSIYLCSVEGGGETQYFGPGTRLLVL.

The rearrangement joins TRBV6-1 to TRBJ1-2; possible D gene TRBD1, 6 bases. This CDR3 spans 17 amino acids. The germline V gene encodes CDR1 MNHNS and CDR2 SASEGT. V shed 4 bases and J shed 3 bases, with 21 bases lying between them. The DNA of the CDR3 is TGTGCCAGCAGTGCTGGGGGGGCACGGGGCCATCACTATGGCTACACCTTC. It encodes CASSAGGARGHHYGYTF.

V gene TRBV6-4 combines with J gene TRBJ2-7; 9 nucleotides match TRBD2. The CDR3 consists of 13 residues. Per the germline V gene, CDR1 is MRHNA and CDR2 is SNTAGT. The V and J ends lost 4 bases and 12 bases, in that order; junction bases with no gene match: 10. The CDR3 DNA is TGTGCCAGCAGTGTTAGCGGGAGAATAAGACTGTACTTC. This encodes CASSVSGRIRLYF.